This T cell receptor beta chain emerged from a study of T cell changes during pregnancy in multiple sclerosis. Sequencing was performed with immunoSEQ multiplex PCR; in TCRdb, only in-frame clones are kept and a portion is missing. The sample includes some 26,000 clones, around 90% of them seen just once. Specimen: CD4+ T cells from peripheral blood mononuclear cells, collected in the first trimester of pregnancy. The clonotype comes from a female donor in good health, enrolled as a control in a pregnancy study.

This chain's CDR3 is CASSSLTGVTNEKLFF. CDR3 DNA sequence: TGTGCCAGCAGTTCCCTTACAGGAGTAACTAATGAAAAACTGTTTTTT. This sequence joins TRBV28 and TRBJ1-4; a possible D gene is TRBD1 (5 bases). Trimming removed 4 bases from V and 1 base from J, with 13 bases in between. This CDR3 comprises 16 residues. Germline loops: CDR1 MDHEN, CDR2 SYDVKM.